This section outlines one T cell receptor (beta chain) sequence together with its context. Its antigen has not been determined. No base quality information exists; no much larger clone differs at one position. The High Capacity cDNA Reverse Transcription Kit was used to reverse transcribe all of the isolated RNA, meaning that expressed TCRB transcripts were what got sequenced. Deep immunoSEQ sequencing was applied to naive, central memory and regulatory T cell samples, giving an average of around 3.8 million total reads per sample. After sorted cells were lysed in RLT buffer, RNA was extracted with DNase-treated RNeasy Micro or Mini kits, with the choice depending on cell number. To prevent cross-contamination, each cell subset was processed individually, whereas patient and healthy donor samples were processed jointly. Using the immunoSEQ multiplex PCR, TCRB sequences were amplified from cDNA into 87-bp fragments spanning the CDR3 region. Sequencing of the amplicons was performed on the Illumina HiSeq platform. The authors processed their data as follows. Synthetic template baselines were used to correct PCR bias computationally, reads within Hamming distance 2 were collapsed together, and singletons that could not be merged were discarded. Reads were aligned against IMGT so that V, D and J genes, CDR3 length and insertions or deletions at six rearrangement sites could be assigned. Within each subset, clonotype counts were normalized to sorted cell number, after which true diversity and Gini coefficients were computed with the tcR R package. The overlap coefficient, calculated on TCRB nucleotide sequences, was used to measure repertoire sharing. In its TCRdb copy, this immuneACCESS table keeps in-frame sequences only and misses some clones. Where compared with another copy, unresolved V genes explain less than half of these, and the others have no known cause. V and J calls plus clone size are reproduced from that table; the DNA served to infer D and trimming. This sample gives tens of thousands of clones in total; 65% to 80% of them show up just once. The ten largest account for approximately 1.7% of the sample.

This record belongs to a study of beta chain features in type 1 diabetes (dated by TCRdb to the late 2010s). At the level of the whole study: Mean age, gender distribution, total cell number and subset yield were not different between patients and healthy donors. Regulatory and stem cell-like memory subsets were isolated from only 8 patients and roughly eight healthy donors, whereas naive and central memory subsets came from all 28 donors. Across all samples, around 100 million sorted cells were examined, and cell number per subset correlated strongly with RNA yield. The study compared the TCRB repertoires of sorted circulating CD4+ T cell subsets in recently diagnosed type 1 diabetes patients with those in matched healthy donors. What the study reported, not specific to this receptor: Shorter templates might have been favored by PCR, but patient and control samples were amplified and corrected together, so both groups would have been affected equally by any skew. Fewer insertions and more nucleotide deletions at VDJ recombination sites were observed in patients with type 1 diabetes, implying thymic rearrangement abnormalities. Naive, central memory and regulatory TCRB repertoires appeared more similar among patients than among healthy donors. Only small numbers of individuals were included in the HLA sub-analyses, which left unresolved whether HLA type had any influence on TCRB rearrangement. Because cDNA rather than genomic DNA was sequenced, highly expressing activated cells could have been over-represented, although no difference in activation and CD3 levels was found between groups. In all four CD4+ subsets, TCRB CDR3 length was moderately but significantly shorter in type 1 diabetes patients.

The CDR3 runs 18 residues from the cysteine to the phenylalanine. Here the CDR3 DNA is all that survives: 54 bases in frame from base 1. Trimming at the junction amounts to 4 bases on V and 0 bases on J, and the germline ends lie 17 bases apart. CDR1 and CDR2 are read off the germline V gene as SGDLS and YYNGEE. A single peripheral blood draw of approximately 110 mL on average was collected from each donor into heparinised tubes. Using a panel that included CD45RO, CCR7, CD25, CD127, CD95 and CD27, naive, central memory, regulatory and stem cell-like memory CD4+ T cells were sorted on a BD FACSAria II. All sorted populations exceeded 98% purity. Right away, PBMCs were isolated by Lymphoprep density gradient centrifugation and were stained directly, with no culture step. To minimize batch effects, samples were stained and sorted in pairs, one healthy donor with one patient per experiment.

Here the chain combines TRBV9 and TRBJ2-6, and possibly TRBD1, on 6 matching bases. The source is a man aged 25-40 years with type 1 diabetes. Some clones in this sample may be carry-over from other donors' samples. The specimen sequenced was Tregs from blood. The cell subset or site label here, explained by the study, means: regulatory CD4+ T cells. The nucleotide sequence is TGTGCCAGCAGCTTCGACGGACAAGGGGGCTCTGGGGCCAACGTCCTGACTTTC. Protein translation: CASSFDGQGGSGANVLTF.